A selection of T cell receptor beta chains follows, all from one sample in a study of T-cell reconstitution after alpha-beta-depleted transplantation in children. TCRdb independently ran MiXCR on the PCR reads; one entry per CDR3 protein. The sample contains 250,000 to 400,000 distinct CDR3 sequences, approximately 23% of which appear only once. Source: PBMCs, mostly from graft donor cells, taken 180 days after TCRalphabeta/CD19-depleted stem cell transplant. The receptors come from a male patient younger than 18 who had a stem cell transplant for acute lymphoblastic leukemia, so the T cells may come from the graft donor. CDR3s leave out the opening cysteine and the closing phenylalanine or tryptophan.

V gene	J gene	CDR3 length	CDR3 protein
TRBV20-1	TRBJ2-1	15	SARGVDRLAGFNEQF
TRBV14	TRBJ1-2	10	ASSQSNYGYT
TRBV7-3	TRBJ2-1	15	ASSLGAGRGPYNEQF
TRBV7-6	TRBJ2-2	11	ASSLSGPGELF
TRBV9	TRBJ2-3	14	ASSEGTSGNTDTQY
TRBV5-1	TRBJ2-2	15	ASSTYGQSANTGELF
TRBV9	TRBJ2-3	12	ASSVRLAADTQY
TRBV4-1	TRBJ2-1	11	ASSQDKLREQF
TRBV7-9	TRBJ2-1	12	ASSLGGTHNEQF
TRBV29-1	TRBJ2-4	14	RTGERATLAKNIQY
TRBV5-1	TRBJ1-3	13	ASSLVGAPGNTIY
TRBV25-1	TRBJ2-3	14	ASSEWTGGRQDTQY
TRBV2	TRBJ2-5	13	ASSTRDRGRETQY
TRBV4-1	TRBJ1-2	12	ASSQTGTDYGYT
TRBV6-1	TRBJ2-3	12	ASEKAGVVDTQY
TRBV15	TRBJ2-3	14	ATSNSSPFPTDTQY
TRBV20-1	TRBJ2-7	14	SASQVNFLSSYEQY